These T cell receptor beta chains were read from a single sample in a study of T cells in Graves' hyperthyroidism and ophthalmopathy. MiXCR, run by TCRdb on the multiplex PCR reads, gives a single entry per CDR3 protein. The top ten clones hold 30% of a sample with 250,000 or so distinct CDR3 sequences, around 15% of them seen once. Sequencing was carried out using blood. The receptor source for this set is a woman between 50 and 59 years old with Graves' hyperthyroidism that later progressed to Graves' ophthalmopathy. Each CDR3 is given with its conserved first and last residue. Fields, in order: V gene, clone size, D gene, J gene, CDR3 protein, CDR3 DNA. A D gene is named only where the DNA matches it firmly. Not every row has a clone size; where given, it reads once, few, many or a size class.

v_call: TRBV7-9; clone_size: few; d_call: .; j_call: TRBJ1-6; cdr3_aa: CASSLSSSGADNSPLHF; cdr3_nt: TGTGCCAGCAGCTTATCAAGTTCAGGAGCGGATAATTCACCCCTCCACTTT
v_call: TRBV19; clone_size: .; d_call: .; j_call: TRBJ1-1; cdr3_aa: CASNRGTEAVF; cdr3_nt: TGTGCCAGTAACCGAGGCACTGAAGCTGTCTTT
v_call: TRBV5-8; clone_size: many; d_call: .; j_call: TRBJ2-3; cdr3_aa: CASSPWPSGDGSTDTQYF; cdr3_nt: TGTGCCAGCAGCCCTTGGCCCTCTGGGGACGGCAGCACAGATACGCAGTATTTT
v_call: TRBV27; clone_size: few; d_call: TRBD2; j_call: TRBJ2-2; cdr3_aa: CASSFLGLAGAGELFF; cdr3_nt: TGTGCCAGCAGTTTTTTGGGACTAGCGGGAGCCGGGGAGCTGTTTTTT
v_call: TRBV19; clone_size: .; d_call: TRBD2; j_call: TRBJ2-2; cdr3_aa: CASRSGRATGELFF; cdr3_nt: TGTGCCAGTAGAAGCGGGAGAGCCACCGGGGAGCTGTTTTTT
v_call: TRBV7-3; clone_size: many; d_call: TRBD1; j_call: TRBJ1-2; cdr3_aa: CASSWTQGAGYGYTF; cdr3_nt: TGTGCCAGCAGCTGGACTCAGGGGGCGGGCTATGGCTACACCTTC
v_call: TRBV19; clone_size: few; d_call: TRBD1; j_call: TRBJ2-7; cdr3_aa: CASGQGQGSEQYF; cdr3_nt: TGTGCCAGTGGGCAGGGACAGGGTTCCGAGCAGTACTTC
v_call: TRBV20-1; clone_size: many; d_call: TRBD2; j_call: TRBJ2-5; cdr3_aa: CSATRLAGGSETQYF; cdr3_nt: TGCAGTGCTACACGACTAGCGGGAGGATCGGAGACCCAGTACTTC
v_call: TRBV5-1; clone_size: .; d_call: TRBD1; j_call: TRBJ1-2; cdr3_aa: CASSTGQLMAFGYTF; cdr3_nt: TGCGCCAGCAGCACGGGACAGCTGATGGCTTTTGGCTACACCTTC
v_call: TRBV2; clone_size: many; d_call: .; j_call: TRBJ1-1; cdr3_aa: CASSVQTPNTEAFF; cdr3_nt: TGTGCCAGCAGTGTACAGACACCGAACACTGAAGCTTTCTTT